This paragraph reports one TCR beta chain. The data belong to a study of CD8 T cells in Susac syndrome. Between the trimmed V and J ends, which lost 4 bases and 8 bases, there was a span of 17 bases. CDR3 length: 14 residues. CDR1 and CDR2 (germline): MGHRA, YSYEKL. Random hexamers were used to reverse transcribe an amount of roughly 0.5 to 1 ug RNA. TCR beta CDR3 was amplified by immunoSEQ covering 54 Vbeta and 13 Jbeta. TCRdb independently ran MiXCR on the immunoSEQ multiplex PCR reads; one entry per CDR3 protein. The sample yields 100,000 to 150,000 distinct CDR3 sequences, 90% to 95% seen once. The chain couples TRBV4-1 to TRBJ1-2; D uncertain. This clonotype originated in a human donor in good health. The material sequenced was CD4+ T cells from PBMCs. DNA for the CDR3: TGCGCCAGCAGCCGAGAGGACCCCATTAGGGGCTACACCTTC. It is translated as CASSREDPIRGYTF.